This T cell receptor (beta chain) was recorded in a study of shared clonotypes between healthy human individuals. Study-wide points: For naive CD4 cells, 5% to 6.5% of clonotypes were shared across a handful of donors. Generally, estimated richness proved larger in naive subsets than it did in memory subsets. The rarefaction results pointed to incomplete sorted-subset sequencing despite large depth.

TCRdb's copy holds only in-frame clones and misses some; the assay was immunoSEQ multiplex PCR. Found here are over 400,000 clones, roughly 95% of them singletons; the top ten hold about 0.067%. J was trimmed by 6 bases and V by 10 bases; bases with no gene match: 2. CDR3 size: 10 residues. Germline V gene sequence: CDR1 MDHEN, CDR2 SYDVKM. Turning to this clone: What it recognizes is unknown.

Sequencing was done on a sample of naive CD4+ T cells sorted from blood. Specified subset: CD45RA+ positively selected. The receptor was derived from a woman in her twenties or thirties in good health. The chain couples TRBV28 to TRBJ1-2; 7 positions match TRBD1. In nucleotides, the CDR3 is TGTGCCACTACAGGGGATGGCTACACCTTC. It specifies CATTGDGYTF.